The 25 T cell receptor beta chains presented below share a single source sample, sequenced in a study of blood T cell repertoires in COVID-19. The data were produced by immunoSEQ multiplex PCR, yet TCRdb's version contains in-frame clones alone and is incomplete. The sample has about 340,000 clones; 65% to 90% are singletons. The sample taken for sequencing was PBMCs or T cells enriched from blood (not recorded which). These receptors all stem from a woman between 40 and 55 years old with acute COVID-19.

The gene calls are TRBV28 and TRBJ1-2; 9 nucleotides match TRBD1. This CDR3 region has 12 residues. The germline V gene encodes CDR1 MDHEN and CDR2 SYDVKM. The junction had 7 bases not matched to a gene; V was cut back by 3 bases and J by 14 bases. CDR3: CASSFQRTGATF. CDR3 DNA sequence: TGTGCCAGCAGTTTCCAACGGACAGGGGCGACCTTC.

The CDR3 loop is CASSFRPVNGQATYGYTF. As DNA, the CDR3 is TGTGCCAGCAGTTTTCGTCCGGTGAACGGACAGGCAACGTATGGCTACACCTTC. The chain is built from TRBV28 and TRBJ1-2; 7 bases are shared with TRBD1. In germline, CDR1 is MDHEN, CDR2 SYDVKM. CDR3 length: 18 amino acids. V shed 3 bases and J 5 bases; nucleotides not matched to a gene: 18.

This sequence joins TRBV9 and TRBJ1-6, with TRBD1 matching 7 bases. In germline, CDR1 is SGDLS, CDR2 YYNGEE. V lost 3 bases and J lost 5; bases outside the gene matches: 2. The CDR3 runs 14 residues. CDR3 sequence: CASSAGQNNSPLHF. For the CDR3, the DNA is TGTGCCAGCAGCGCGGGACAGAATAATTCACCCCTCCACTTT. Filled out from reference TRBV9 and TRBJ1-6, the complete variable domain reads DSGVTQTPKHLITATGQRVTLRCSPRSGDLSVYWYQQSLDQGLQFLIQYYNGEERAKGNILERFSAQQFPDLHSELNLSSLELGDSALYFCASSAGQNNSPLHFGNGTRLTVT.

The gene calls are TRBV6-2 or TRBV6-3 and TRBJ2-7, with TRBD1 identical over 7 bases. Germline CDR1 is MNHEY and CDR2 is SVGEGT. V shed 5 bases and J 2 bases; nucleotides not matched to a gene: 6. CDR3 length equals 14 residues. CDR3 sequence (DNA): TGTGCCAGCAGTCGACAGGGTACCACCTACGAGCAGTACTTC. Its protein is CASSRQGTTYEQYF.

This chain joins TRBV2 and TRBJ1-6, with D unresolved. In germline, CDR1 is SNHLY, CDR2 FYNNEI. This CDR3 region has 10 residues. Trimming shortened V by 8 bases and J by 15 bases, and 11 bases separated the two germline ends. CDR3 DNA: TGTGCCAGCCGAGAGGGATTCCTCCACTTT. Encoded protein: CASREGFLHF.

This clone has only one observation. This chain uses TRBV7-2 with TRBJ1-4; D uncertain. Germline lookup yields CDR1 SGHTA and CDR2 FQGNSA. This CDR3 has 14 residues. The germline V and J ends were trimmed by 1 base and 5 bases, with 8 bases remaining between them. The DNA of the CDR3 is TGTGCCAGCAGCTTAGGCAGTAGCAATGAAAAACTGTTTTTT. Amino acid sequence: CASSLGSSNEKLFF. The variable domain in full, completed from reference TRBV7-2 and TRBJ1-4, reads GAGVSQSPSNKVTEKGKDVELRCDPISGHTALYWYRQSLGQGLEFLIYFQGNSAPDKSGLPSDRFSAERTGGSVSTLTIQRTQQEDSAVYLCASSLGSSNEKLFFGSGTQLSVL.

The rearrangement uses TRBV9 and TRBJ1-4, with D perhaps TRBD1 (5 bases). V lost 2 bases and J lost 8, with 16 bases in between. The CDR3 totals 15 residues. From germline, CDR1 is SGDLS and CDR2 YYNGEE. CDR3 in amino acids: CASSVERGLKEKLFF. CDR3 DNA sequence: TGTGCCAGCAGCGTGGAACGGGGACTTAAAGAAAAACTGTTTTTT.

The chain uses TRBV6-1 and TRBJ2-3, with D possibly matching TRBD1 (6 bases). This CDR3 has 15 residues. Germline V lookup: CDR1 MNHNS, CDR2 SASEGT. Trimming removed 0 bases at V and 7 bases at J, with 14 bases between. For the CDR3, the DNA is TGTGCCAGCAGTGAAGCGGGCAGGGGTCGACATACGCAGTATTTT. It is translated as CASSEAGRGRHTQYF.

The rearrangement joins TRBV18 to TRBJ1-2, with 8 bases fitting TRBD1. Germline values: CDR1 KGHSH, CDR2 LQKENI. There are 15 residues in the CDR3. The junction had 7 bases not matched to a gene; V was cut back by 1 base and J by 6 bases. Here the CDR3 DNA reads TGTGCCAGCTCACCACGACAGGGGAAGGAGGATGGCTACACCTTC. It encodes CASSPRQGKEDGYTF.

J is TRBJ2-7 and V is TRBV21-1; TRBD2 reflects the table's D call only, with no check against the DNA. TRBV21-1 is a pseudogene locus. There are 15 residues in the CDR3. The CDR3 region is CASSGLAGGLYEQYF. CDR3 sequence (DNA): TGTGCCAGCAGCGGACTAGCGGGAGGGCTTTACGAGCAGTACTTC.

This chain links TRBV7-9 with TRBJ2-2; 15 bases fit TRBD2. Germline V gene sequence: CDR1 SEHNR, CDR2 FQNEAQ (reference sequence). The CDR3 has 17 amino acids. V dropped 5 bases and J dropped 7; count of bases not matched to a gene: 8. The CDR3 region is CASSPRGLAGGNGELFF. CDR3 coding DNA: TGTGCCAGCAGCCCCCGCGGACTAGCGGGAGGGAACGGGGAGCTGTTTTTT.

J is TRBJ2-1 and V is TRBV2; TRBD2 matches 14 bases. J gave up 7 bases and V 6 bases, and 5 bases lay outside the gene matches. Germline lookup yields CDR1 SNHLY and CDR2 FYNNEI. The CDR3 contains 15 residues. CDR3 in amino acids: CASRATSGGANEQFF. The CDR3 region has the DNA TGTGCCAGCAGAGCGACTAGCGGGGGGGCAAATGAGCAGTTCTTC.

This clone was detected a few times. The CDR3 region is CASSLAPWGRGTDTQYF. CDR3 sequence (DNA): TGTGCCAGCAGCTTAGCGCCATGGGGAAGGGGGACAGATACGCAGTATTTT. The gene calls are TRBV11-1 and TRBJ2-3, with D maybe TRBD1 (6 bases). CDR1 is SGHAT and CDR2 is FQDESV in the germline V gene (reference sequence). The ends were cut back, 0 bases at V and 3 bases at J, with 16 bases in the middle. The CDR3 length is 17 residues.

This chain's CDR3 is CASSQGPAGNQPQHF. The CDR3, as DNA: TGTGCCAGTAGTCAGGGCCCGGCTGGCAATCAGCCCCAGCATTTT. The chain couples TRBV19 to TRBJ1-5; D might be TRBD1 (5 bases). Trimming removed 5 bases from V and 2 bases from J, with 13 bases in between. The CDR3 is 15 amino acids. Germline assignment: CDR1 LNHDA and CDR2 SQIVND (reference sequence).

The rearrangement joins TRBV28 to TRBJ1-2; perhaps TRBD1 as D (5 bases). Germline lookup yields CDR1 MDHEN and CDR2 SYDVKM. Trimming shortened V by 6 bases and J by 2 bases, and 7 bases separated the two germline ends. The CDR3 sequence is 12 residues long. The CDR3 DNA is TGTGCCAGCAGCGGGGGAAACTATGGCTACACCTTC. Residues: CASSGGNYGYTF.

The chain couples TRBV19 to TRBJ1-1, with D maybe TRBD1 (5 bases). V was cut by 0 bases and J by 11 bases, with 19 bases left in between. CDR1 and CDR2 from the germline V gene are LNHDA and SQIVND (reference sequence). CDR3 length equals 15 residues. The CDR3 DNA reads TGTGCCAGTAGTATAGAAGGCCGGGGGTCCACGGGGGCTTTCTTT. Encoded protein: CASSIEGRGSTGAFF.

This chain uses TRBV4-2 with TRBJ1-1, with D unresolved. Germline assignment: CDR1 LGHNA and CDR2 YNFKEQ. V lost 0 bases to trimming and J lost 7 bases, with 9 bases between them. The CDR3 contains 13 residues. DNA for the CDR3: TGTGCCAGCAGCCAAGACCCCGGGGATGAAGCTTTCTTT. It yields the protein CASSQDPGDEAFF.

The V call is TRBV10-3, the J call TRBJ1-2; 7 bases match TRBD1. CDR3 length: 15 amino acids. Germline V CDR1 and CDR2: ENHRY, SYGVKD. V was pared by 5 bases and J by 0 bases, with 6 bases of the junction left unmatched. The CDR3 region has the DNA TGTGCCATCAGTCCAACCCAGGGGGCTAACTATGGCTACACCTTC. Amino acid sequence: CAISPTQGANYGYTF.

CDR3 in DNA: TGTGCCAGCAGTTTATTATCTAGTCAGGGAATAAGTTGGAGCGAGCAGTACTTC. The encoded protein is CASSLLSSQGISWSEQYF. The rearrangement uses TRBV27 and TRBJ2-7, with D perhaps matching TRBD1 (5 bases). Trimming removed 1 base at V and 6 bases at J, with 25 bases between. CDR1 and CDR2 from the germline V gene are MNHEY and SMNVEV (reference sequence). This CDR3 comprises 18 residues.

This rearrangement joins TRBV29-1 to TRBJ2-2; TRBD2 agrees at 8 bases. V shed 4 bases and J 5 bases; nucleotides not matched to a gene: 6. CDR3 length equals 14 residues. Germline assignment: CDR1 SQVTM and CDR2 ANQGSEA. The CDR3 sequence: CSVAGSGGTGELFF. For the CDR3, the DNA is TGCAGCGTTGCTGGCAGCGGGGGTACCGGGGAGCTGTTTTTT.

The genes are TRBV9 and TRBJ2-1, with 14 bases that match TRBD2. Germline-derived CDR1 and CDR2 are SGDLS and YYNGEE. The CDR3 has 15 residues. The junction had 5 bases not matched to a gene; V was cut back by 3 bases and J by 9 bases. The CDR3 region has the DNA TGTGCCAGCAGCGGCGGGACTAGCGGGGGATCTGAGCAGTTCTTC. Translated, it gives CASSGGTSGGSEQFF.

This chain uses TRBV6-5 with TRBJ2-7; 9 bases agree with TRBD1. In germline, CDR1 is MNHEY, CDR2 SVGAGI. Trimming cost V 7 bases and J 3 bases; bases outside gene matches: 4. The CDR3 length is 13 residues. CDR3 protein: CASKTGGGYEQYF. The DNA for the CDR3 is TGTGCCAGCAAGACAGGGGGGGGCTACGAGCAGTACTTC.

The chain carries TRBV4-1 and TRBJ1-6; D is possibly TRBD1 (5 bases). Germline CDR1 is MGHRA and CDR2 is YSYEKL. V gave up 0 bases and J gave up 8 bases, with 11 bases separating them. The CDR3 is 15 residues long. The CDR3: CASSQEAGRDSPLHF. CDR3 DNA: TGCGCCAGCAGCCAAGAGGCAGGGAGGGATTCACCCCTCCACTTT.

The V gene is TRBV3-1 (or the pseudogene TRBV3-2), the J gene TRBJ2-5; 11 bases fit TRBD2. V lost 0 bases and J lost 4; bases outside the gene matches: 19. CDR3 length: 21 amino acids. Germline V gene sequence: CDR1 LGHDT, CDR2 YNNKEL (reference sequence). This CDR3 reads CASSQDLARGLAGGRGETQYF. The DNA for the CDR3 is TGTGCCAGCAGCCAAGATCTGGCCCGGGGGCTAGCGGGAGGCCGGGGAGAGACCCAGTACTTC.

This chain links TRBV27 with TRBJ1-3, with 8 bases that match TRBD1. Trimming removed 5 bases from V and 5 bases from J; junction bases left unmatched: 8. The CDR3 consists of 15 residues. Germline-derived CDR1 and CDR2 are MNHEY and SMNVEV (reference sequence). The CDR3 nucleotides read TGTGCCAGCAGTGCTTCTCACAGGGGGAGAAACACCATATATTTT. Amino acids: CASSASHRGRNTIYF.